This TCR beta chain emerged from a study of shared clonotypes between healthy human individuals. Study context: Per donor, CD8 memory used one plate, CD8 naive used two, CD4 memory used three and CD4 naive used three. Findings of the study overall: Naive CD4 clonotypes were shared across a handful of donors at 4.5% to 6%.

CDR1 and CDR2 (germline): KGHSH, LQKENI. The CDR3 has 13 residues. The V end was cut by 2 bases, the J end by 2 bases, with 7 bases between. This table comes from immunoSEQ multiplex PCR, and its TCRdb copy is limited to in-frame clones, with some not included. The table records 1.5 million to 1.9 million clones, approximately 98% of them present only once. Those who donated were healthy HIV-negative adults, with no recent acute infections or vaccinations reported. The investigators split CD4+ cells into a CD45RA+ naive subset and a CD45RA-negative memory subset. Note on this clone: Its specificity is not known.

The sequenced material came from naive CD4+ T cells sorted from blood. Subset of the sample: CD45RA+ positively selected. The receptor's source is a man aged 25 to 40 in good health. V and J are TRBV18 and TRBJ2-7, with D unclear. The CDR3 loop is CASSPTLTYEQYF. CDR3 in DNA: TGTGCCAGCTCACCAACACTAACCTACGAGCAGTACTTC.